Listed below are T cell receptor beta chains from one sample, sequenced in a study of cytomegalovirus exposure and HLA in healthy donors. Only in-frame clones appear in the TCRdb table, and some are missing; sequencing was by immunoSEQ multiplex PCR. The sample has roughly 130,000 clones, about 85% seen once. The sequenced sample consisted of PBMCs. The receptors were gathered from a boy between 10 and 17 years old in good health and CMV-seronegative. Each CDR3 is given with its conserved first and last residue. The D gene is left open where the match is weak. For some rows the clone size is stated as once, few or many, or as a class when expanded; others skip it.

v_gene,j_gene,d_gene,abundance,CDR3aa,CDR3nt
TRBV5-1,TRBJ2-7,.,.,CASSRRQYSYEQYF,TGCGCCAGCAGCCGTCGACAGTATTCCTACGAGCAGTACTTC
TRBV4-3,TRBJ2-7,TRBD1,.,CASSPGQACEQYF,TGCGCCAGCAGCCCCGGACAGGCCTGCGAGCAGTACTTC
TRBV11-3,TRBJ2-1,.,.,CASSLVRYNEQFF,TGTGCCAGCAGCTTAGTGCGATACAATGAGCAGTTCTTC
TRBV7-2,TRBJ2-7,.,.,CASSLASWDTSYEQYF,TGTGCCAGCAGCTTAGCGAGTTGGGACACCTCCTACGAGCAGTACTTC
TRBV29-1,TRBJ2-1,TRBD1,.,CSVDGSGTGIHNEQFF,TGCAGCGTTGACGGGTCGGGGACAGGGATTCACAATGAGCAGTTCTTC
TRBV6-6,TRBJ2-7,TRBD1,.,CASKRQGKMYEQYF,TGTGCCAGCAAAAGACAGGGGAAAATGTACGAGCAGTACTTC
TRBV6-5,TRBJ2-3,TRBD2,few,CASSRSSGSTDTQYF,TGTGCCAGCAGTCGCTCTAGCGGATCCACAGATACGCAGTATTTT
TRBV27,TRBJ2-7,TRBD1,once,CASSFGTGDYEQYF,TGTGCCAGCAGTTTTGGGACAGGGGACTACGAGCAGTACTTC
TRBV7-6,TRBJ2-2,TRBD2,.,CASSTGTSGDTGELFF,TGTGCCAGCAGCACCGGTACTAGCGGGGACACCGGGGAGCTGTTTTTT
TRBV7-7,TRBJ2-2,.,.,CASSPIVSGARTGELFF,TGTGCTAGCAGCCCCATAGTTTCAGGCGCCCGGACCGGGGAGCTGTTTTTT
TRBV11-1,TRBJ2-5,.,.,CASSTGTHKETQYF,TGTGCCAGCAGTACCGGGACTCACAAAGAGACCCAGTACTTC
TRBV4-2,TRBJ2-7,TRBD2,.,CASSQFGTRDYEQYF,TGTGCCAGCAGCCAATTCGGGACTAGGGACTACGAGCAGTACTTC
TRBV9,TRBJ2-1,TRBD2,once,CASSVARLAGGYNEQFF,TGTGCCAGCAGCGTGGCTCGCCTAGCGGGCGGATACAATGAGCAGTTCTTC
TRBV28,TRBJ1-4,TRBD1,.,CASSLTGGQEKLFF,TGTGCCAGCAGCCTGACAGGGGGCCAAGAAAAACTGTTTTTT
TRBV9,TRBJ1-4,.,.,CASSGGGQTNEKLFF,TGTGCCAGCAGCGGGGGCGGACAGACTAATGAAAAACTGTTTTTT
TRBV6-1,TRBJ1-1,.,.,CASTLGQNTEAFF,TGTGCCAGCACCCTAGGACAGAACACTGAAGCTTTCTTT